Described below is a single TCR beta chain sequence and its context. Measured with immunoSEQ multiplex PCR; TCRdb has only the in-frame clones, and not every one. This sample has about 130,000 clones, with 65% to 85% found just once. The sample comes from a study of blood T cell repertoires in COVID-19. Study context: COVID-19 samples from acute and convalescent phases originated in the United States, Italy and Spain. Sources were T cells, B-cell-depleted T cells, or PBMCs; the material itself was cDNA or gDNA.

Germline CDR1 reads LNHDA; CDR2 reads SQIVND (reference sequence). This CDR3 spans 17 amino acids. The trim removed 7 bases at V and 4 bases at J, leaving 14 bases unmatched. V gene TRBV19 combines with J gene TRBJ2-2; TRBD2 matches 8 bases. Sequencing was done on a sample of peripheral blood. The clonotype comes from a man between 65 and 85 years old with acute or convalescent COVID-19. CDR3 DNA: TGTGCCAGTACCCGGACTAGCCGGCGGTCCGGCACCGGGGAGCTGTTTTTT. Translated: CASTRTSRRSGTGELFF.